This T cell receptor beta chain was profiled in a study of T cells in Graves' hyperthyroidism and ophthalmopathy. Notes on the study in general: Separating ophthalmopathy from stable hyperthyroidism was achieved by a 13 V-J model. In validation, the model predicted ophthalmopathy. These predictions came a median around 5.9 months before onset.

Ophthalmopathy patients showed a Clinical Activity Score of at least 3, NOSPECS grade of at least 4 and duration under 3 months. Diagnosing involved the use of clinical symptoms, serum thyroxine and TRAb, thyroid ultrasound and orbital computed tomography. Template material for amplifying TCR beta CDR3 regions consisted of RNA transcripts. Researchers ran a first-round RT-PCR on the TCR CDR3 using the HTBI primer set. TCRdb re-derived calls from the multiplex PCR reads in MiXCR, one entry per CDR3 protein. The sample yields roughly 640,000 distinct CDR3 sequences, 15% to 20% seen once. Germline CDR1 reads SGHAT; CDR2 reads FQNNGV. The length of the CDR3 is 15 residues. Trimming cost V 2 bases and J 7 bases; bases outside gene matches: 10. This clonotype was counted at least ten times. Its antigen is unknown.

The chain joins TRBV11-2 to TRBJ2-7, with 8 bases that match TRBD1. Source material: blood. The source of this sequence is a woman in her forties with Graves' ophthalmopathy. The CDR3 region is CASSLTSGQGGEQYF. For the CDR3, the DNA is TGTGCCAGCAGCTTAACCTCAGGACAGGGTGGGGAGCAGTACTTC.